This TCR beta chain was observed in a study of blood T cell repertoires in COVID-19. Study-level information: Acute-phase and convalescent COVID-19 samples originated in the United States, Italy and Spain.

Sequenced by immunoSEQ multiplex PCR; TCRdb stores in-frame clones only, minus some. The table shows fewer than 350,000 clones, with around 90% occurring only once. Clinical histories supplied by participants themselves formed the basis of cohort assignment. The recovered donors of Cohort 3 showed two negative PCRs, clearance, or symptom resolution. CDR1 is LNHDA, CDR2 SQIVND, per germline (reference sequence). Trimming removed 2 bases from V and 4 bases from J; junction bases left unmatched: 6. CDR3 length: 16 residues. The sequenced sample consisted of PBMCs or T cells enriched from blood (not recorded which). The chain recombines TRBV19 with TRBJ2-2; 8 bases are shared with TRBD2. The TCR was taken from a man aged 55 to 70 who had recovered from COVID-19. The CDR3 DNA reads as TGTGCCAGTAGTATACTACTAGCGGTCCGCACCGGGGAGCTGTTTTTT. It is translated as CASSILLAVRTGELFF.